The 18 T cell receptor beta chains below come from one sample, sequenced in a study of memory CD4+ T cells and cytomegalovirus serostatus (dated by TCRdb to between 2017 and 2020). Single viable CD3+CD4+CD8-CD45RO+ cells were sorted as memory CD4+ T cells on a FACSAria II. Library preparation employed the immunoSEQ multiplex PCR assay. TCRdb obtained this table from immuneACCESS and retained in-frame rearrangements with V and J assigned. These tables miss some clones; where compared with another copy, unresolved V genes account for less than half of the shortfall, and the remainder is unexplained. This sample holds about 92,000 clones; about 80% were observed only once. The ten most abundant clones make up around 3.6% of the sample. Sequenced material: memory CD4+ T cells from blood. Source of these receptors: an adult in good health and CMV-seropositive.

The chain links TRBV27 to TRBJ2-5; D possibly corresponds to TRBD2 (6 bases). The CDR3 is 16 residues long. The germline V gene encodes CDR1 MNHEY and CDR2 SMNVEV (reference sequence). V lost 2 bases, J lost 4 bases, and 17 bases lay in between. The CDR3: CASSLRSSVRSETQYF. CDR3 DNA sequence: TGTGCCAGCAGTTTAAGGTCTAGCGTGAGGTCAGAGACCCAGTACTTC.

V is TRBV6-4 and J is TRBJ1-2; a possible D gene is TRBD1 (5 bases). The CDR3 is 14 residues long. Trimming took off 6 bases at V and 8 bases at J, with 19 bases between the two ends. Germline V gene sequence: CDR1 MRHNA, CDR2 SNTAGT. CDR3 protein: CASRISLGEGGYTF. The CDR3 DNA reads as TGTGCCAGCAGGATCTCCTTAGGGGAGGGAGGCTACACCTTC.

This chain links TRBV2 with TRBJ1-4; the D gene is possibly TRBD1 (6 bases). With 6 bases removed from V and 5 bases from J, the gap between germline ends came to 13 bases. Germline-derived CDR1 and CDR2 are SNHLY and FYNNEI. There are 14 residues in the CDR3. The CDR3 DNA reads TGTGCCAGCAGGTCCGGACAGAGGAATGAAAAACTGTTTTTT. This encodes CASRSGQRNEKLFF.

This clone was seen only a few times. The CDR3 protein is CASSFDRGNTEAFF. CDR3 in DNA: TGTGCCAGCAGCTTTGACAGGGGGAACACTGAAGCTTTCTTT. The V gene is TRBV7-3, the J gene TRBJ1-1, with 8 bases identical to TRBD1. Trimming cost V 3 bases and J 1 base; bases outside gene matches: 1. This CDR3 spans 14 amino acids. CDR1 is SGHTA, CDR2 FQGTGA, per germline.

The V and J genes are TRBV25-1 and TRBJ2-1, with 8 bases that match TRBD2. V lost 6 bases and J lost 3; bases outside the gene matches: 10. The length of the CDR3 is 16 residues. CDR1 and CDR2 (germline): MGHDK, SYGVNS. CDR3 nucleotide sequence: TGTGCCAGCAGGGCCGCCGCGGGAGGAGACTACAATGAGCAGTTCTTC. Translating it yields CASRAAAGGDYNEQFF.

This chain connects TRBV7-2 to TRBJ1-2, with D tentatively TRBD1 (5 bases). With 7 bases removed from V and 8 bases from J, the gap between germline ends came to 20 bases. This CDR3 has 14 residues. Germline values: CDR1 SGHTA, CDR2 FQGNSA. The CDR3 DNA reads TGTGCCAGCACCTATTCCGGGGGATCCGACGGCTACACCTTC. This gives the protein CASTYSGGSDGYTF.

This clone was seen a few times. This chain uses TRBV5-1 with TRBJ2-2; 12 bases are a match to TRBD2. This CDR3 comprises 16 residues. Per germline, CDR1 SGHRS and CDR2 YFSETQ. V was clipped by 3 bases and J by 6 bases; unmatched bases: 6. The CDR3: CASSSLAGGPSGELFF. DNA of the CDR3: TGCGCCAGCAGCTCTCTAGCGGGAGGGCCCTCCGGGGAGCTGTTTTTT.

The rearrangement uses TRBV5-1 and TRBJ2-5; 12 bases map to TRBD2. CDR1 SGHRS and CDR2 YFSETQ come from the germline V gene. This CDR3 region has 16 residues. V shed 0 bases, J shed 0 bases, and the junction held 0 bases outside the gene matches. CDR3 sequence: CASSLGTSGNQETQYF. The CDR3 DNA sequence: TGCGCCAGCAGCTTGGGGACTAGCGGGAACCAAGAGACCCAGTACTTC.

The V gene is TRBV6-1, the J gene TRBJ1-5, with D possibly TRBD1 on 5 matching bases. This CDR3 has 15 residues. Deletions cut 5 bases from V and 4 bases from J, with 15 bases between. CDR1 is MNHNS and CDR2 is SASEGT in the germline V gene. CDR3 sequence: CASSPQTAPNQPQHF. For the CDR3, the DNA is TGTGCCAGCAGTCCCCAGACAGCACCGAATCAGCCCCAGCATTTT.

V gene TRBV9 combines with J gene TRBJ1-4, with a possible D match to TRBD1 (6 bases). Trimming left V 4 bases short and J 7 bases short, with 14 bases between. This CDR3 spans 14 amino acids. CDR1 is SGDLS, CDR2 YYNGEE, per germline. The CDR3 DNA is TGTGCCAGCAGCTTACAGGGTTATTCTGAAAAACTGTTTTTT. Protein: CASSLQGYSEKLFF. Based on the CDR3 plus reference TRBV9 and TRBJ1-4, the full variable domain is DSGVTQTPKHLITATGQRVTLRCSPRSGDLSVYWYQQSLDQGLQFLIQYYNGEERAKGNILERFSAQQFPDLHSELNLSSLELGDSALYFCASSLQGYSEKLFFGSGTQLSVL.

The genes are TRBV29-1 and TRBJ1-2; no reliable D call. Trimming removed 4 bases from V and 3 bases from J, with 9 bases in between. CDR3 length: 12 residues. The V gene's germline CDR1 is SQVTM and CDR2 ANQGSEA. The CDR3 reads CSVGTAYYGYTF. Written as DNA, the CDR3 is TGCAGCGTTGGGACGGCCTACTATGGCTACACCTTC.

The rearrangement uses TRBV18 and TRBJ2-1; D not resolved. The ends were cut back, 2 bases at V and 7 bases at J, with 3 bases in the middle. This CDR3 is 11 amino acids long. Germline V gene data show CDR1 as KGHSH and CDR2 as LQKENI. The CDR3 DNA sequence: TGTGCCAGCTCACCAGAAAATGAGCAGTTCTTC. It yields the protein CASSPENEQFF.

There are a few counts of this clone. The chain employs TRBV29-1 and TRBJ2-7, with 9 bases fitting TRBD2. The CDR3 consists of 14 residues. Trimming removed 5 bases from V and 2 bases from J; junction bases left unmatched: 7. Germline V gene sequence: CDR1 SQVTM, CDR2 ANQGSEA. The CDR3 region has the DNA TGCAGCGTTCCGGGACTAGCTTTTCCCTACGAGCAGTACTTC. Translated, it gives CSVPGLAFPYEQYF.

The chain uses TRBV6-1 and TRBJ1-2; TRBD1 agrees at 12 bases. Germline lookup yields CDR1 MNHNS and CDR2 SASEGT. The ends lost 1 base at V and 6 bases at J; junction bases unmatched: 3. The CDR3 extends over 15 amino acids. The CDR3 DNA reads as TGTGCCAGCAGTGAAGTGGGGACAGGGGGCAATGGCTACACCTTC. Translating gives CASSEVGTGGNGYTF.

J is TRBJ1-5 and V is TRBV30; maybe TRBD1 (6 bases). From germline, CDR1 is GTSNPN and CDR2 SVGIG (reference sequence). V was shortened by 0 bases and J by 1 base, with 16 bases between the two germline ends. CDR3 length: 17 amino acids. CDR3 loop: CAWSVKPSGDSNQPQHF. The DNA for the CDR3 is TGTGCCTGGAGTGTTAAACCGTCAGGGGACAGCAATCAGCCCCAGCATTTT.

The V call is TRBV30, the J call TRBJ2-1; no reliable D call. CDR3 length: 13 residues. CDR1 is GTSNPN, CDR2 SVGIG, per germline (reference sequence). Deletions cut 2 bases from V and 9 bases from J, with 14 bases between. This chain's CDR3 is CAWSKGQSREQFF. Written as DNA, the CDR3 is TGTGCCTGGAGTAAAGGGCAGTCTCGTGAGCAGTTCTTC.

This clone turned up a few times. The V gene is TRBV30, the J gene TRBJ2-2; 7 bases map to TRBD1. CDR3 length: 12 residues. Germline V gives CDR1 GTSNPN, CDR2 SVGIG (reference sequence). V gave up 3 bases and J gave up 9 bases; unmatched junction bases: 4. The CDR3 DNA sequence: TGTGCCTGGAGACGACAGGGTTGGGAGCTGTTTTTT. This encodes CAWRRQGWELFF.

The chain couples TRBV7-6 to TRBJ1-2, with D possibly matching TRBD1 (6 bases). From germline, CDR1 is SGHVS and CDR2 FNYEAQ. Trimming took off 1 base at V and 8 bases at J, with 11 bases between the two ends. The CDR3 length is 13 residues. This CDR3 reads CASSLVAGEGYTF. The CDR3 DNA sequence: TGTGCCAGCAGCTTAGTAGCAGGGGAGGGCTACACCTTC.